This T cell receptor beta chain was observed in a study of blood T cell repertoires in COVID-19. CDR3 size: 13 residues. J gave up 4 bases and V 5 bases, and 2 bases lay outside the gene matches. From germline, CDR1 is SGHAT and CDR2 FQNNGV. This clone occurred once. Repertoires were generated with immunoSEQ multiplex PCR, while TCRdb's copy carries only in-frame clones and drops some. The table shows 180,000 or so clones, with around 80% occurring only once. The sample was PBMCs or T cells enriched from blood (not recorded which). This clonotype was obtained from a man between 60 and 70 years old who had been exposed to COVID-19. The genes are TRBV11-2 and TRBJ2-1, with 7 positions matching TRBD1. The CDR3 nucleotides are TGTGCCAGCAGCCGGGACAGATACAATGAGCAGTTCTTC. This encodes CASSRDRYNEQFF.